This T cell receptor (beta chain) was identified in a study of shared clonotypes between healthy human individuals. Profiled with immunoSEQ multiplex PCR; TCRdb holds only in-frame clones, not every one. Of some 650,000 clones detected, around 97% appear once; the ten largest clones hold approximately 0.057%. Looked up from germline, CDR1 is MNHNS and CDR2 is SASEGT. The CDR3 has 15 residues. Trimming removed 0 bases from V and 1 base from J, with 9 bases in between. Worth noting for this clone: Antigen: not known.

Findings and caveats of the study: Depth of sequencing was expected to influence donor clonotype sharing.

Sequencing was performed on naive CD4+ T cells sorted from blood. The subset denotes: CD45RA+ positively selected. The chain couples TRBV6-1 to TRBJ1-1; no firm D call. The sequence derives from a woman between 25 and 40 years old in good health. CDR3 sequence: CASSEAKSWNTEAFF. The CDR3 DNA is TGTGCCAGCAGTGAAGCGAAAAGCTGGAACACTGAAGCTTTCTTT.